The present T cell receptor (beta chain) was sequenced within a study of T cells in Graves' hyperthyroidism and ophthalmopathy. This clonotype was seen only a few times. Amplification of TCR beta CDR3 regions used RNA as the template. TCR CDR3 underwent first-round RT-PCR with the HTBI primer set. One entry per CDR3 protein results from TCRdb running MiXCR on the multiplex PCR reads. This sample carries roughly 750,000 distinct CDR3 sequences, roughly 15% of them seen once, and the ten largest clones take around 8%. Graves' hyperthyroidism showing no ophthalmopathy progression within 18 months was considered stable. The diagnostic basis comprised clinical symptoms, serum thyroxine and TRAb, thyroid ultrasound and orbital computed tomography. Each 10 ml fresh peripheral blood draw supplied the PBMCs. CDR1 is SGHNT and CDR2 is YYREEE in the germline V gene (reference sequence). Trimming took 1 base from V and 4 from J; bases not matched to a gene: 2. The CDR3 has 15 amino acids.

The chain links TRBV5-4 to TRBJ2-3; 11 nucleotides agree with TRBD1. This receptor was identified in a man between 18 and 35 years old with Graves' hyperthyroidism. Material for sequencing was blood. The CDR3 is CASSLWTGGSDTQYF. The CDR3 nucleotides read TGTGCCAGCAGCTTGTGGACAGGGGGCTCAGATACGCAGTATTTT.